The T cell receptor (beta chain) described here comes from a study of post-analysis software for immune sequencing data (dated by TCRdb to between 2015 and 2016). Describing the broader study: The recorded disease courses included relapsing-remitting, secondary progressive and progressive-relapsing multiple sclerosis, and some patients had no subtype annotation. The multiple sclerosis patient repertoires were compared with ten to eleven previously published healthy control repertoires from donors aged about 6 to 25 years. A subset of samples was prepared in parallel using single-end sample barcoding, then pooled and co-amplified after Illumina adapter ligation.

Points the paper makes about the study in general: Multiple sclerosis patients had significantly lower normalized Chao1 diversity than controls, a result that suggests substantial peripheral T-cell clonal expansion. Significantly higher frequencies in patients than in controls were found for five or six TRBV segments, including TRBV5-6, TRBV5-1 and TRBV20-1. The control group was slightly older than the multiple sclerosis patient group. Direct clustering with F measure showed strong co-clustering of samples prepared in the same batch, prompting a batch-effect correction.

Libraries were constructed by PCR. Sequencing used an Illumina HiSeq 2500. To reduce PCR and sequencing biases, unique molecular identifiers were built into the TCR beta cDNA libraries. Every 1 to 10 million input T cells yielded 500,000 or so cDNA molecules, meaning each molecule approximated one T cell. Patient libraries were prepared and sequenced with the same protocol used for the earlier healthy control dataset. Within a given batch, samples were prepared together, multiplexed and sequenced on the same HiSeq lane. The authors' analysis ran thus. Raw barcoded reads were processed with MIGEC, discarding single-read molecular identifier groups before consensus assembly and CDR3 extraction. VDJtools was used for post-analysis of the clonotype tables, and diversity was normalized by down-sampling every dataset to the size of the smallest sample. Repertoire overlap clustering matched CDR3 amino acid but not nucleotide sequences to correct batch-related cross-sample contamination. TCRdb handled the public reads itself, with Q25 trimming in fastp and clone calling in MiXCR, and kept productive beta chains. Rows with a matching CDR3 protein are joined into one entry that keeps the most common DNA and genes. The V and J calls, along with clone size, are taken from TCRdb and not from the paper's own processing. Within this sample are fewer than 900,000 distinct CDR3 sequences, with more than 45% of them counted one time only. The ten largest clones take up roughly 4.9% of the sample.

On this clonotype: Its antigen target is currently unknown. Nothing much larger sits one base from this clone, and base qualities are not available.

TCR beta repertoires were profiled from peripheral blood of about a dozen young patients with multiple sclerosis to demonstrate the VDJtools post-analysis software. Multiple sclerosis patients were children and adolescents aged roughly 6 to 17 years. Taken from the germline V gene, the CDR1 and CDR2 loops are MGHRA and YSYEKL. Measured from the cysteine to the phenylalanine, the CDR3 is 18 residues long. Only the CDR3 region is kept as DNA, spanning 54 bases read in frame from base 1. V was cut back by 0 bases and J by 2 bases, leaving a gap of 14 bases between them. The sample was blood. The chain was built from TRBV4-1 and TRBJ2-6, and the D gene may be TRBD1, 5 bases matching. This TCR derives from a girl aged 5 to 17 with multiple sclerosis. The sequenced DNA: TGCGCCAGCAGCCAAGATTTAGGGGATTTCCCTGGGGCCAACGTCCTGACTTTC. This yields the protein CASSQDLGDFPGANVLTF.